This T cell receptor (beta chain) was captured by sequencing in a study of persistence of HIV-infected CD4 T cells. On this clone itself: The antigen remains undetermined.

The stimulus was an HIV-1 Gag 15-mer peptide pool, approximately 0.93 ug/peptide/mL. CD40L-negative CD69-negative CD45RO-high memory CD4+ T cells were sorted as populations depleted of antigen-responding cells. The libraries were made with immunoSEQ version 4 in survey mode. Sequencing used immunoSEQ multiplex PCR; TCRdb keeps in-frame clones, though not all of them. This sample has tens of thousands of clones, with 70% to 75% found just once. Germline V lookup: CDR1 MNHEY, CDR2 SVGAGI. The CDR3 is 14 amino acids. The V and J ends lost 8 bases and 6 bases respectively, with 14 bases between them. The specimen was CD4+ T cells sorted from PBMCs after roughly 18-hour stimulation, collected from a patient who received antiretroviral therapy. This receptor was identified in an adult man with HIV who was CMV-seropositive. The V and J genes are TRBV6-5 and TRBJ1-6, with D perhaps matching TRBD1 (6 bases). In DNA, the CDR3 is TGTGCCAGCCTTTCTCAGGGGTCTAATTCACCCCTCCACTTT. This translates into CASLSQGSNSPLHF.